These 16 T cell receptor beta chains share one sample of origin, sequenced in a study of T-cell memory formation after mild COVID-19 (dated by TCRdb to about 2021). The receptor library was made with 5' RACE. Sequenced using an Illumina NovaSeq 6000. TCRdb trimmed public reads at Q25 via fastp, called clones via MiXCR and kept in-frame beta chains. Each record represents a unique CDR3 protein, reported with the most common genes and DNA among its rows. The sample table contains roughly 600,000 distinct CDR3 sequences; only one count was recorded for under 20% of them. The leading ten clones occupy around 13% of the sample. Sequenced: PBMCs or a T cell subset sorted from them (not recorded which). Receptors originate from an adult woman who had mild COVID-19 (a few samples of this study predate the infection). The sample titles of this study are shuffled in the database, so cell type and time point are left out; the donor was told from shared clones.

V is TRBV5-1 and J is TRBJ2-3; D gene unclear. From germline, CDR1 is SGHRS and CDR2 YFSETQ. V lost 0 bases and J 0 bases, leaving 11 bases between the germline ends. This CDR3 is built from 16 residues. This CDR3 reads CASSLAGEPSTDTQYF. The CDR3 DNA follows: TGCGCCAGCAGCTTGGCCGGCGAGCCTAGCACAGATACGCAGTATTTT.

The CDR3 region has the DNA TGTGCCAGCAGTTTAAGCGCGGGGGACCAGTTCTTC. Protein sequence: CASSLSAGDQFF. V and J are TRBV12-3 or TRBV12-4 and TRBJ2-1; 7 positions agree with TRBD2. V was clipped by 2 bases and J by 13 bases; unmatched bases: 5. The CDR3 is made up of 12 amino acids.

The table lists this clonotype with a few counts. This chain joins TRBV7-9 and TRBJ2-3; maybe TRBD1 (5 bases). The CDR3 has 15 residues. Germline lookup yields CDR1 SEHNR and CDR2 FQNEAQ (reference sequence). The V and J ends lost 0 bases and 2 bases respectively, with 9 bases between them. This CDR3 reads CASSLADTTTDTQYF. The CDR3, as DNA: TGTGCCAGCAGCTTAGCGGACACGACCACAGATACGCAGTATTTT.

The chain recombines TRBV28 with TRBJ1-6; D unresolved. The germline CDR1 and CDR2 sequences are MDHEN and SYDVKM. V was cut by 6 bases and J by 9 bases, with 9 bases left in between. The CDR3 is 12 residues long. CDR3 region: CASRGVGSPLHF. In DNA, the CDR3 is TGTGCCAGCAGGGGAGTAGGTTCACCCCTCCACTTT.

This clonotype was detected many times. V is TRBV5-5 and J is TRBJ2-5; 7 bases map to TRBD1. The CDR3 has 14 residues. Germline CDR1 SGHKS, CDR2 YYEKEE (reference sequence). J lost 5 bases, V lost 4 bases, and 8 bases had no gene match. DNA for the CDR3: TGTGCCAGCAGCCTGACAGGGTACGAGGAGACCCAGTACTTC. Encoded protein: CASSLTGYEETQYF.

The chain carries TRBV13 and TRBJ1-2, with D unclear. The germline CDR1 and CDR2 sequences are PRHDT and FYEKMQ (reference sequence). The CDR3 covers 14 residues. The ends were cut back, 3 bases at V and 0 bases at J, with 8 bases in the middle. The CDR3 sequence: CASSFPLTNYGYTF. The CDR3 region has the DNA TGTGCCAGCAGCTTCCCCCTTACTAACTATGGCTACACCTTC.

This sequence joins TRBV20-1 and TRBJ2-1, with 11 positions matching TRBD2. The CDR3 is made up of 14 amino acids. The junction had 10 bases not matched to a gene; V was cut back by 1 base and J by 14 bases. Germline CDR1 reads DFQATT; CDR2 reads SNEGSKA (reference sequence). CDR3 in DNA: TGCAGTGCTAGAGTAGGTCTAGCGGGAGGAAGGAAGTTCTTC. Protein sequence: CSARVGLAGGRKFF.

This clonotype has just a few counts. Here the CDR3 omits its conserved ending phenylalanine or tryptophan, so a read error is the likely source. Because the CDR3's place on the DNA is in doubt, the DNA is left out and the CDR3 is given as listed by TCRdb. The V gene is TRBV5-6, the J gene TRBJ2-1; no DNA check was done on the table's D call, TRBD1. The CDR3 adds up to 11 amino acids, both ends counted. CDR1 is SGHDT and CDR2 is YYEEEE in the germline V gene. The chain's CDR3 is CASSLMRQGSL.

This clonotype was seen repeatedly, ten times or more. The V and J genes are TRBV7-9 and TRBJ2-1, with a weak D call TRBD2 (6 bases). Trimming cost V 0 bases and J 3 bases, with 15 bases left between them. CDR1 and CDR2 (germline): SEHNR, FQNEAQ (reference sequence). CDR3 length: 17 amino acids. CDR3 region: CASSLARSQRVYNEQFF. Here the CDR3 DNA reads TGTGCCAGCAGCTTAGCGCGATCCCAGCGGGTCTACAATGAGCAGTTCTTC. Filled out from reference TRBV7-9 and TRBJ2-1, the complete variable domain reads DTGVSQNPRHKITKRGQNVTFRCDPISEHNRLYWYRQTLGQGPEFLTYFQNEAQLEKSRLLSDRFSAERPKGSFSTLEIQRTEQGDSAMYLCASSLARSQRVYNEQFFGPGTRLTVL.

The V call is TRBV21-1, the J call TRBJ2-1; the D segment call TRBD2 is taken from the table without a DNA check. TRBV21-1 is a documented pseudogene. The CDR3 covers 17 residues. The CDR3 region has the DNA TGTGCCAGCAGCAAAGTTTCGACTAGCGGGTCCGGGAATGAGCAGTTCTTC. It yields the protein CASSKVSTSGSGNEQFF.

For this clonotype: The junction does not match germline at one end; this may be a read error. This chain uses TRBV7-8 with TRBJ1-1, with unresolved D. Germline V gives CDR1 SGHVS, CDR2 FQNEAQ. CDR3 length: 16 amino acids. The CDR3 sequence: CASSFGTTQMNTDAFF. The CDR3 coding sequence is TGTGCCAGCAGCTTTGGAACTACCCAGATGAACACTGACGCTTTCTTT. Filled out from reference TRBV7-8 and TRBJ1-1, the complete variable domain reads GAGVSQSPRYKVAKRGQDVALRCDPISGHVSLFWYQQALGQGPEFLTYFQNEAQLDKSGLPSDRFFAERPEGSVSTLKIQRTQQEDSAVYLCASSFGTTQMNTDAFFGQGTRLTVV.

This clonotype appeared a few times. The chain links TRBV4-2 to TRBJ2-7, with 9 bases identical to TRBD1. The V segment lost 3 bases and the J segment 6 bases; nucleotides outside the gene matches: 9. Germline assignment: CDR1 LGHNA and CDR2 YNFKEQ. The CDR3 length is 15 residues. CDR3 residues: CASSQMDRDRAEQYF. For the CDR3, the DNA is TGTGCCAGCAGCCAGATGGACCGGGACAGGGCCGAGCAGTACTTC.

A few counts support this clonotype. This rearrangement joins TRBV12-5 to TRBJ2-7; no definite D call. Germline V gives CDR1 LGHNT, CDR2 FRNRAP. V lost 3 bases and J lost 4, with 10 bases in between. The length of the CDR3 is 13 residues. DNA of the CDR3: TGTGCTAGTGGTTTTTCAGACACGTACGAGCAGTACTTC. This translates into CASGFSDTYEQYF.

This clonotype came up many times. The CDR3 sequence is CATSDPRDLSQPQHF. In DNA, the CDR3 is TGTGCCACCAGTGATCCCCGGGATCTCAGTCAGCCCCAGCATTTT. J is TRBJ1-5 and V is TRBV24-1; D is ambiguous. Germline V CDR1 and CDR2: KGHDR, SFDVKD. CDR3 length: 15 amino acids. V shed 3 bases and J shed 6 bases, with 14 bases lying between them.

This clonotype was detected many times. This sequence joins TRBV7-9 and TRBJ2-1; 8 bases are shared with TRBD2. V shed 4 bases and J 1 base; nucleotides not matched to a gene: 3. The V gene's germline CDR1 is SEHNR and CDR2 FQNEAQ (reference sequence). The CDR3 runs 15 residues. The DNA for the CDR3 is TGTGCCAGCAGCTCCGGACTAGCTTCCTACAATGAGCAGTTCTTC. Translation gives CASSSGLASYNEQFF.

The chain recombines TRBV5-6 with TRBJ2-7; 7 nucleotides agree with TRBD2. Germline-derived CDR1 and CDR2 are SGHDT and YYEEEE. The junction had 2 bases not matched to a gene; V was cut back by 2 bases and J by 0 bases. CDR3 length equals 14 residues. CDR3 sequence: CASSFGLDSYEQYF. CDR3 bases: TGTGCCAGCAGCTTCGGACTAGACTCCTACGAGCAGTACTTC.